This T cell receptor beta chain derives from a study of T cells in Graves' hyperthyroidism and ophthalmopathy. Ophthalmopathy patients showed a Clinical Activity Score of at least 3, NOSPECS grade of at least 4 and duration under 3 months. Clinical symptoms, serum thyroxine and TRAb, thyroid ultrasound and orbital computed tomography were used for the diagnoses. Study-wide points: A 13 V-J model separated ophthalmopathy from stable hyperthyroidism.

RNA transcripts gave rise to amplified TCR beta CDR3 regions. First-round RT-PCR of the TCR CDR3 relied on the HTBI primer set. TCRdb ran MiXCR on the multiplex PCR reads and lists one entry per CDR3 protein. The sample holds about 640,000 distinct CDR3 sequences, about 20% seen once. This clonotype was seen a handful of times. Its antigen is unidentified. Germline V gene sequence: CDR1 SGHTS, CDR2 YDEGEE. The CDR3 is made up of 17 amino acids. The V gene end was trimmed by 1 base and the J gene end by 2 bases; junction bases not matched to a gene: 9. The TCR sequence derives from a man aged 25 to 40 with Graves' ophthalmopathy. This rearrangement joins TRBV5-8 to TRBJ1-1; 9 nucleotides line up with TRBD1. Sequenced: blood. The CDR3 reads CASSLPPGQGSNTEAFF. The CDR3 nucleotides read TGTGCCAGCAGCTTGCCTCCGGGACAGGGATCCAACACTGAAGCTTTCTTT.